Here is one T cell receptor (beta chain) with its context. No antigen is known for it. These data come from a study of cytomegalovirus exposure and HLA in healthy donors. In the PCR, 60 Vbeta and 13 Jbeta primers were used. Clones were read by immunoSEQ multiplex PCR, and TCRdb kept only the in-frame ones, dropping some. The sample shows about 170,000 clones, around 82% of them seen only once. This CDR3 has 18 amino acids. Germline CDR1 MNHEY, CDR2 SMNVEV (reference sequence). The V end lost 5 bases, the J end lost 8 bases, and 28 bases lay between the germline ends. Findings and caveats of the study: TCR sequences were mostly rare, though some public TCRs occurred in many donors. With further analysis later on, most CMV-associated TCR beta chains appeared HLA-restricted. Of the V segments, some could not be distinguished, including TRBV6-2 and TRBV6-3, and were excluded.

This TCR was sampled from a male donor in good health and CMV-seronegative. The chain employs TRBV27 and TRBJ2-1; D ambiguous. The sequencing input was PBMCs. This chain's CDR3 is CASSIPALGLTVPYEQFF. The CDR3 bases are TGTGCCAGCAGTATACCTGCCCTCGGCCTTACAGTCCCTTATGAGCAGTTCTTC.